The next 26 T cell receptor beta chains were all read from a single sample in a study of blood T cell repertoires in COVID-19. Assay: immunoSEQ multiplex PCR; the TCRdb copy retains only in-frame clones and omits some. This sample has fewer than 300,000 clones, with about 87% found just once. The specimen sequenced was peripheral blood. These receptors all stem from a woman aged 45 to 65 with COVID-19, enrolled during active disease.

The J gene is TRBJ1-2, the V gene TRBV24-1, with a possible D match to TRBD1 (5 bases). The CDR3 is 13 amino acids. Germline V gene sequence: CDR1 KGHDR, CDR2 SFDVKD. The V and J ends lost 5 bases and 0 bases respectively, with 6 bases between them. The CDR3, as DNA: TGTGCCACCAGTGGCAGGGCTAACTATGGCTACACCTTC. Encoded protein: CATSGRANYGYTF.

This clone is a singleton in its sample. The chain links TRBV7-9 to TRBJ2-1; 13 bases align to TRBD2. V lost 5 bases to trimming and J lost 3 bases; unmatched junction nucleotides: 10. The germline V gene has CDR1 SEHNR and CDR2 FQNEAQ (reference sequence). CDR3 length: 18 amino acids. For the CDR3, the DNA is TGTGCCAGCAGCCCCATAGGACTAGCGGGAGTAGGCTACAATGAGCAGTTCTTC. Translation: CASSPIGLAGVGYNEQFF. Filled out from reference TRBV7-9 and TRBJ2-1, the complete variable domain reads DTGVSQNPRHKITKRGQNVTFRCDPISEHNRLYWYRQTLGQGPEFLTYFQNEAQLEKSRLLSDRFSAERPKGSFSTLEIQRTEQGDSAMYLCASSPIGLAGVGYNEQFFGPGTRLTVL.

The V gene is TRBV7-9, the J gene TRBJ1-1; TRBD1 is a possible D gene (6 bases). Per germline, CDR1 SEHNR and CDR2 FQNEAQ (reference sequence). The CDR3 covers 13 residues. V was cut by 4 bases and J by 10 bases, with 16 bases left in between. The CDR3 nucleotides read TGTGCCAGCAGCTCCTCAGAGGGGGTCGGAGCTTTCTTT. Encoded protein: CASSSSEGVGAFF.

In DNA form, the CDR3 reads TGCAGCGTTGAATTTGGGCCAAACACCGGGGAGCTGTTTTTT. Protein sequence: CSVEFGPNTGELFF. The chain combines TRBV29-1 with TRBJ2-2; D gene uncertain. The length of the CDR3 is 14 residues. CDR1 and CDR2 (germline): SQVTM, ANQGSEA. V dropped 2 bases and J dropped 2 bases, with 9 bases sitting between them.

The chain carries TRBV5-1 and TRBJ2-2; 10 bases match TRBD2. The CDR3 is 16 residues long. Germline CDR1 and CDR2: SGHRS and YFSETQ. With 4 bases clipped from V and 6 bases from J, the junction kept 9 bases outside the gene matches. The CDR3 region has the DNA TGCGCCAGCAGCCGACAGAGCGGGAGGGTTGCCGGGGAGCTGTTTTTT. The encoded protein is CASSRQSGRVAGELFF. The whole variable domain, remainder taken from reference TRBV5-1 and TRBJ2-2, is KAGVTQTPRYLIKTRGQQVTLSCSPISGHRSVSWYQQTPGQGLQFLFEYFSETQRNKGNFPGRFSGRQFSNSRSEMNVSTLELGDSALYLCASSRQSGRVAGELFFGEGSRLTVL.

This chain joins TRBV6-5 and TRBJ2-5, with D perhaps matching TRBD2 (6 bases). Germline CDR1 MNHEY, CDR2 SVGAGI. CDR3 size: 11 residues. The ends were cut back, 2 bases at V and 10 bases at J, with 8 bases in the middle. CDR3 sequence (DNA): TGTGCCAGCAGTTACATGGGGGGCCAGTACTTC. It yields the protein CASSYMGGQYF.

The chain recombines TRBV2 with TRBJ1-1; 7 nucleotides match TRBD1. Germline assignment: CDR1 SNHLY and CDR2 FYNNEI. This CDR3 is built from 13 residues. V shed 9 bases, J shed 1 base, and the junction held 5 bases outside the gene matches. In DNA form, the CDR3 reads TGTGCCAGGTCCGGGACAGCGAACACTGAAGCTTTCTTT. Translated, it gives CARSGTANTEAFF.

This clone was recorded only once. This rearrangement joins TRBV21-1 to TRBJ1-1. TRBV21-1 is a pseudogene. The CDR3 is 18 amino acids. CDR3 DNA sequence: TGTGCCAGCAGCAAAAATTCGGGGGAGGAGGGGACGAACACTGAAGCTTTCTTT. Its translation is CASSKNSGEEGTNTEAFF.

The V call is TRBV5-1, the J call TRBJ1-1; D not resolved. V was cut by 5 bases and J by 3 bases, with 8 bases left in between. The CDR3 is made up of 12 amino acids. Germline V gene lookup returns CDR1 SGHRS and CDR2 YFSETQ. The CDR3 spells CASRGRDTEAFF. The CDR3 nucleotides are TGCGCCAGCAGGGGGAGAGACACTGAAGCTTTCTTT.

The chain employs TRBV5-1 and TRBJ2-7; D might be TRBD1 (6 bases). The CDR3 is 15 amino acids. Germline CDR1 reads SGHRS; CDR2 reads YFSETQ. With 7 bases removed from V and 1 base from J, the gap between germline ends came to 18 bases. CDR3 DNA: TGCGCCAGCGGCCCCGACAGGACGCAGTCCTACGAGCAGTACTTC. It translates to CASGPDRTQSYEQYF.

This chain links TRBV5-1 with TRBJ1-1; a possible D gene is TRBD1 (5 bases). Germline V gene lookup returns CDR1 SGHRS and CDR2 YFSETQ. V dropped 3 bases and J dropped 1 base, with 10 bases sitting between them. CDR3 length: 14 residues. Here the CDR3 reads CASSWGGENTEAFF. The CDR3 region has the DNA TGCGCCAGCAGCTGGGGCGGGGAGAACACTGAAGCTTTCTTT.

The V call is TRBV4-1, the J call TRBJ2-7; no firm D call. CDR3 size: 15 residues. Germline assignment: CDR1 MGHRA and CDR2 YSYEKL. Trimming stripped 4 bases from V and 2 bases from J, with 15 bases between. The CDR3 spells CASSRSSDSAYEQYF. CDR3 bases: TGCGCCAGCAGCCGATCAAGTGATAGTGCCTACGAGCAGTACTTC.

This rearrangement joins TRBV18 to TRBJ2-2, with 11 bases lining up with TRBD1. V gave up 3 bases and J gave up 5 bases; unmatched junction bases: 8. CDR3 length: 17 residues. CDR1 KGHSH and CDR2 LQKENI come from the germline V gene. CDR3 sequence reads: CASSPRTGGSRTGELFF. The CDR3 nucleotides are TGTGCCAGCTCACCCAGGACAGGGGGCAGTAGGACCGGGGAGCTGTTTTTT. Full variable domain (rest looked up from reference TRBV18 and TRBJ2-2): NAGVMQNPRHLVRRRGQEARLRCSPMKGHSHVYWYRQLPEEGLKFMVYLQKENIIDESGMPKERFSAEFPKEGPSILRIQQVVRGDSAAYFCASSPRTGGSRTGELFFGEGSRLTVL.

This clone was detected only once. The rearrangement uses TRBV5-1 and TRBJ2-1; the match to TRBD2 covers 7 bases. The junction had 10 bases not matched to a gene; V was cut back by 0 bases and J by 10 bases. The CDR3 has 15 amino acids. Germline V gene lookup returns CDR1 SGHRS and CDR2 YFSETQ. In DNA form, the CDR3 reads TGCGCCAGCAGCTTGGCGACTAGCTTTAGAGCGGAGCAGTTCTTC. This sequence encodes CASSLATSFRAEQFF.

This clone appeared a single time. The rearrangement uses TRBV7-9 and TRBJ1-2; TRBD1 is a possible D gene (6 bases). Trimming took off 1 base at V and 10 bases at J, with 22 bases between the two ends. This CDR3 region has 16 residues. Per germline, CDR1 SEHNR and CDR2 FQNEAQ (reference sequence). The chain's CDR3 is CASSLGAGGSGNDYTF. The CDR3 nucleotides are TGTGCCAGCAGCTTAGGAGCTGGGGGCTCTGGTAACGACTACACCTTC.

The chain is built from TRBV9 and TRBJ2-1, with 12 bases fitting TRBD2. With V trimmed by 0 bases and J by 8 bases, 9 bases remained unmatched. Per the germline V gene, CDR1 is SGDLS and CDR2 is YYNGEE. The length of the CDR3 is 17 residues. The CDR3, as DNA: TGTGCCAGCAGCGTAGCTAGTGCTAGCGGGAGGGCCTATGAGCAGTTCTTC. As protein: CASSVASASGRAYEQFF.

The chain carries TRBV6-4 and TRBJ2-2; possibly TRBD1 for D (6 bases). The CDR3 is 16 amino acids. CDR1 is MRHNA and CDR2 is SNTAGT in the germline V gene. With 2 bases removed from V and 4 bases from J, the gap between germline ends came to 14 bases. CDR3 loop: CASSDGDRRSTGELFF. CDR3 DNA: TGTGCCAGCAGTGACGGAGACAGGAGGAGCACCGGGGAGCTGTTTTTT.

This chain connects TRBV27 to TRBJ2-2, with TRBD2 identical over 15 bases. CDR1 is MNHEY and CDR2 is SMNVEV in the germline V gene (reference sequence). The CDR3 has 19 amino acids. After removal of 4 bases from V and 5 bases from J, the junction contained 11 bases not matched to a gene. In DNA, the CDR3 is TGTGCCAGCAGTTCCCTCGGACTAGCGGGAGGGCCAGGTACCGGGGAGCTGTTTTTT. Translating gives CASSSLGLAGGPGTGELFF.

The chain links TRBV3-1 (or the pseudogene TRBV3-2) to TRBJ1-5; D ambiguous. With 1 base removed from V and 5 bases from J, the gap between germline ends came to 9 bases. CDR1 is LGHDT and CDR2 is YNNKEL in the germline V gene (reference sequence). The CDR3 has 14 amino acids. The CDR3 DNA follows: TGTGCCAGCAGCCAAGTCCAGGTTGATCAGCCCCAGCATTTT. This codes for CASSQVQVDQPQHF.

The chain employs TRBV2 and TRBJ1-2; D might be TRBD1 (6 bases). V lost 6 bases and J 3 bases, leaving 20 bases between the germline ends. The CDR3 covers 16 residues. Germline V gene lookup returns CDR1 SNHLY and CDR2 FYNNEI. CDR3 coding DNA: TGTGCCAGCAGCGAGGGGGGGGGCACCCTAGACTATGGCTACACCTTC. It specifies CASSEGGGTLDYGYTF.

V usage is TRBV27 and J usage is TRBJ2-1; 7 bases match TRBD2. Germline CDR1 reads MNHEY; CDR2 reads SMNVEV (reference sequence). This CDR3 contains 14 residues. With V trimmed by 3 bases and J by 6 bases, 5 bases remained unmatched. CDR3 loop: CASSLGGYLNEQFF. Written as DNA, the CDR3 is TGTGCCAGCAGTTTGGGAGGGTACCTCAATGAGCAGTTCTTC.

The chain carries TRBV6-4 and TRBJ2-3; D perhaps matches TRBD2 (5 bases). The CDR3 spans 14 residues. Germline V gene data show CDR1 as MRHNA and CDR2 as SNTAGT. V was clipped by 6 bases and J by 1 base, with 11 bases between them. The CDR3 DNA follows: TGTGCCAGCAGAAGGGAGTGGGGCACAGATACGCAGTATTTT. This translates into CASRREWGTDTQYF.

This clone came up a few times. This chain links TRBV20-1 with TRBJ1-1, with D possibly matching TRBD1 (6 bases). The V gene's germline CDR1 is DFQATT and CDR2 SNEGSKA (reference sequence). V was clipped by 5 bases and J by 8 bases, with 9 bases between them. The CDR3 spans 10 residues. CDR3 loop: CSAGQNEAFF. The CDR3 bases are TGCAGTGCTGGACAGAACGAAGCTTTCTTT.

This clone was found a few times. This chain uses TRBV5-1 with TRBJ2-2, with D possibly TRBD1 on 6 matching bases. CDR1 and CDR2 from the germline V gene are SGHRS and YFSETQ. V gave up 5 bases and J gave up 5 bases, with 19 bases separating them. This CDR3 comprises 16 residues. The CDR3 spells CASRGVTGSVTGELFF. The CDR3 bases are TGCGCCAGCAGAGGCGTTACAGGGTCGGTAACCGGGGAGCTGTTTTTT.

The CDR3 spells CASSLVSGTGDNEQFF. For the CDR3, the DNA is TGTGCCAGCAGCTTGGTTTCGGGGACAGGAGACAATGAGCAGTTCTTC. The chain joins TRBV5-4 to TRBJ2-1; TRBD1 aligns across 8 bases. The CDR3 has 16 amino acids. The V segment lost 0 bases and the J segment 5 bases; nucleotides outside the gene matches: 7. Germline V gives CDR1 SGHNT, CDR2 YYREEE (reference sequence).

V is TRBV5-8 and J is TRBJ1-5; 7 nucleotides agree with TRBD1. Trimming cost V 4 bases and J 2 bases; bases outside gene matches: 6. Germline V gives CDR1 SGHTS, CDR2 YDEGEE. This CDR3 region has 15 residues. The CDR3 DNA is TGTGCCAGCAGCCCGCGGAGGGGGCGCAATCAGCCCCAGCATTTT. Translating gives CASSPRRGRNQPQHF.